Only one count was recorded for the clone carrying this TCR beta chain. What it binds is not known. The data were obtained in a study of long-term antiretroviral therapy in people with HIV. Study results and caveats: Diversity remained lower than transplant donor controls, even though it increased after ART. No data were available on ART adherence, viral resistance or therapy changes.

Runs used v3.0 of the immunoSEQ assay and were done at survey level. Sequencing set out to capture roughly 40,000-50,000 T-cell genomes per sample. TCRdb's table, derived via immunoSEQ multiplex PCR, lists solely in-frame clones and lacks some. The sample has under 45,000 clones; more than 80% are singletons. V shed 1 base, J shed 10 bases, and the junction held 15 bases outside the gene matches. Germline assignment: CDR1 MNHNS and CDR2 SASEGT. The CDR3 has 17 amino acids. The source material was unsorted PBMCs, sampled 3.4 years after starting antiretroviral therapy. The source of this sequence is a man aged 25 to 45 with HIV. The chain links TRBV6-1 to TRBJ2-1; TRBD2 agrees at 8 bases. The CDR3 loop is CASSEGSLAAFRQEQFF. The CDR3 bases are TGTGCCAGCAGTGAAGGGTCACTAGCGGCCTTTAGGCAGGAGCAGTTCTTC.